A single sample is the source of the 5 T cell receptor beta chains below, sequenced in a study of T-cell reconstitution after alpha-beta-depleted transplantation in children. The TCRbeta library incorporated unique molecular identifiers. TCRdb re-derived calls from the PCR reads in MiXCR, one entry per CDR3 protein. The sample yields approximately 220,000 distinct CDR3 sequences, around a sixth seen once. The specimen was PBMCs, mostly from graft donor cells, collected 360 days after TCRalphabeta/CD19-depleted stem cell transplant. These receptors came from a male patient aged 2 to 9 who had a stem cell transplant for acute lymphoblastic leukemia, so the T cells may come from the graft donor.

The chain couples TRBV6-5 to TRBJ1-1; D perhaps matches TRBD1 (5 bases). Germline lookup yields CDR1 MNHEY and CDR2 SVGAGI. The CDR3 consists of 16 residues. V gave up 3 bases and J gave up 0 bases, with 14 bases separating them. CDR3 sequence reads: CASSYMGGGVNTEAFF. The CDR3 region has the DNA TGTGCCAGCAGTTATATGGGTGGGGGGGTGAACACTGAAGCTTTCTTT.

The gene calls are TRBV10-2 and TRBJ1-3; TRBD1 is a possible D gene (5 bases). CDR1 and CDR2 (germline): WSHSY, SAAADI. The CDR3 is 15 residues long. Trimming stripped 6 bases from V and 0 bases from J, with 12 bases between. The CDR3 sequence is CASRGTGTSGNTIYF. The CDR3 DNA sequence: TGCGCCAGCAGAGGAACCGGGACCTCTGGAAACACCATATATTTT.

This clonotype was picked up a small number of times. V gene TRBV20-1 combines with J gene TRBJ2-1, with TRBD2 matching over 9 bases. The V gene's germline CDR1 is DFQATT and CDR2 SNEGSKA (reference sequence). The CDR3 covers 14 residues. After removal of 6 bases from V and 2 bases from J, the junction contained 5 bases not matched to a gene. CDR3 nucleotide sequence: TGCAGTGCAGCGGGAGGTAGCCCCTACAATGAGCAGTTCTTC. This translates into CSAAGGSPYNEQFF.

This clonotype was counted only a few times. The chain carries TRBV2 and TRBJ1-2; 7 nucleotides line up with TRBD1. With 5 bases clipped from V and 5 bases from J, the junction kept 8 bases outside the gene matches. This CDR3 is 14 amino acids long. Looked up from germline, CDR1 is SNHLY and CDR2 is FYNNEI. This CDR3 reads CASSPDREGYGYTF. The DNA of the CDR3 is TGTGCCAGCAGTCCAGACAGGGAGGGATATGGCTACACCTTC.

This clonotype has only a few counts. This chain links TRBV29-1 with TRBJ2-6; no clear D gene. The germline V gene encodes CDR1 SQVTM and CDR2 ANQGSEA. This CDR3 is built from 15 residues. The V and J ends lost 4 bases and 2 bases respectively, with 12 bases between them. CDR3 bases: TGCAGCGTTGTCACCCGGACCACTGGGGCCAACGTCCTGACTTTC. Protein product: CSVVTRTTGANVLTF.